This record looks at one T cell receptor (beta chain) sequence and its context. The assay was immunoSEQ multiplex PCR, and TCRdb's table has in-frame clones only and misses some. The sample includes around 200,000 clones, approximately 86% of them seen just once. This entry belongs to a study of T cell responses to AZD1222 COVID-19 vaccine. About the research overall: Investigators merged groups given second doses at roughly 4 or roughly 12 weeks.

This material consisted of peripheral blood, taken on day 0 of AZD1222 vaccination. This TCR was recovered from an adult in good health.

Here the CDR3 reads CASSRAGTSYNEQFF. The CDR3 DNA sequence: TGTGCCAGCAGTCGAGCTGGGACCTCCTACAATGAGCAGTTCTTC. The chain carries TRBV27 and TRBJ2-1; D is perhaps TRBD1 or TRBD2 (5 bases each). The V end was cut by 5 bases, the J end by 0 bases, with 11 bases between. CDR3 length: 15 residues. CDR1 MNHEY and CDR2 SMNVEV come from the germline V gene (reference sequence).